This TCR beta chain appears in the sequencing data of a study of shared clonotypes between healthy human individuals (dated by TCRdb to the early 2020s). Background on the whole study: The cohort comprised a couple of women and a few men aged 18 to 49 years. Per donor, three plates each were used for CD4 naive and CD4 memory, two for CD8 naive, and one for CD8 memory. Blood TCR repertoires of a handful of healthy adults were deeply sequenced to estimate repertoire size and the extent of clonotype sharing between individuals. To increase sequencing depth and limit assay-specific biases, different laboratories used diverse techniques to prepare libraries and sequence TCR repertoires. Between about 0.8 and 9 billion PBMCs per donor were obtained by leukapheresis. General study outcomes and caveats: Sampling was restricted to blood, and TCR repertoires in tissues likely differ from the TCR repertoires found in blood. Higher generation probabilities were observed for clonotypes shared by all four sorted-subset donors than for non-shared clonotypes. Pairwise subsampling led to the expectation that sequencing depth would affect the degree of clonotype sharing among donors. Because the study included a small number of donors, the genetic and exposure-history diversity represented was limited. Estimated clonotype richness was generally larger for naive than for memory subsets. Roughly 5% of naive CD4, 3.5% of naive CD8, 2.3% of memory CD4, and about 0.4% of memory CD8 clonotypes were shared across a handful of donors. Incomplete sequencing was indicated by rarefaction of sorted-subset datasets, despite the large sequencing depth.

The donors were healthy, HIV-negative adults who had no recently reported acute infections or vaccinations. Every donor was a Caucasian adult living in Nashville, Tennessee, USA. Magnetic negative selection was used to enrich CD4+ T cells, after which naive cells were positively selected on CD45RA and the negative fraction became the memory subset. After blood collection by leukapheresis, PBMCs were isolated using Ficoll-Histopaque density gradient centrifugation and then cryopreserved in the vapor phase of liquid nitrogen. Analytical flow cytometry was used to check the purity and quantity of each magnetically sorted T cell population. From each sorted fraction, genomic DNA was isolated and quantified by UV absorbance on a Nanodrop 2000c. Trimmed from V: 0 bases; trimmed from J: 6 bases; junction bases lacking a gene match: 0. CDR1 and CDR2 were assigned from the germline V gene (reference sequence) as SEHNR and FQNEAQ. There are 13 amino acids in the CDR3, from cysteine to phenylalanine inclusive. Only CDR3 DNA is held: 39 bases, read in frame from base 1.

TCR CDR3 regions were amplified from genomic DNA by multiplex PCR using the deep immunoSEQ assay. Extracted genomic DNA from each cell subset was distributed evenly across all wells of several immunoSEQ 96-well plates, and each plate was treated as a replicate. For sorted subsets, roughly 0.2 ug genomic DNA, equal to about 30,000 T cell genomes, was loaded into each replicate PCR. Purified libraries were measured with a Qubit 3.0 fluorometer, size-checked on a Bioanalyzer 2100, and measured again with the KAPA Library Quantification kit. A separate single-read 150-cycle Illumina NextSeq 550 flow cell was used to sequence each immunoSEQ 96-well plate. The authors' analysis ran thus. Because the immunoSEQ output included only junctional sequences and no quality scores, the filtering could not be the same as the filtering used for full-length reads. To assign V/J genes and CDR3, sequences were annotated using PyIR, a Python wrapper for IgBLAST v1.9, with IMGT germline references. Reads with weak V/J assignments (E-value above 1e-6), missing CDR3, stop codons, out-of-frame junctions, or ambiguous translated residues were removed. V3J clonotypes were defined by identical inferred V gene, J gene, and CDR3 amino acid sequence. To compute the percentage overlap between repertoires, the number of shared unique clonotypes was divided by the size of the smaller repertoire. RTK rarefaction, the Chao1 estimator, and Recon v2.1 estimates of unobserved clonotypes were used to assess repertoire richness. OLGA was used to compute generation probabilities for all TCRbeta clonotypes that the gDNA method yielded from a handful of donors. TCRdb took over this immuneACCESS table, retaining in-frame rearrangements with V and J assigned. Such tables are incomplete; in checked studies, under half of the missing clones stem from an unresolved V gene, and the remainder is unexplained. That table supplies the V and J calls and clone size; D and trimming were determined from the DNA. This sample lists millions of clones; 90% to 95% were detected once. The ten largest account for under 0.15% of the sample.

Notes on this clone: Its target antigen remains unknown. No quality values exist for individual bases; no much larger clone is one base distant. The sample has other DNA sequences that encode this CDR3 too.

This sequence uses TRBV7-9 and TRBJ2-3; TRBD2 agrees with 7 junctional bases. The sequence was obtained from a man between 18 and 29 years old in good health. Sequenced material: naive CD4+ T cells sorted from blood. According to the study, the label for this sample's cell subset or site signals: CD45RA+ positively selected. The CDR3 amino acid sequence is: CASSLAGGDTQYF. The DNA sequence is as follows: TGTGCCAGCAGCTTAGCCGGGGGGGATACGCAGTATTTT.